This entry features one T cell receptor beta chain sequence. The sample comes from a study of blood T cell repertoires in COVID-19. As for the study in general: COVID-19 samples collected from the United States, Italy and Spain covered acute and convalescent phases.

Under the authors' procedure: Amplified reference gene primers provided the basis for estimating nucleated cell counts. The data were produced by immunoSEQ multiplex PCR, yet TCRdb's version contains in-frame clones alone and is incomplete. V, J and clone size derive from that table, while D and trimming were established from the DNA sequence. The table has over 250,000 clones, around 79% seen once. Sequenced material: peripheral blood. This TCR came from a woman older than 75 with acute or convalescent COVID-19.

DNA of the CDR3: TGTGCCAGCAGTTACTCCAGGTTGGCAGGGGACGAGCAGTACTTC. Encoded protein: CASSYSRLAGDEQYF. The V gene is TRBV6-5, the J gene TRBJ2-7, with a possible D match to TRBD1 (6 bases). The length of the CDR3 is 15 residues. The germline CDR1 and CDR2 sequences are MNHEY and SVGAGI. The V gene lost 0 bases and the J gene lost 5 bases, with 14 bases spanning the gap.